This T cell receptor beta chain was identified in a study of cytomegalovirus exposure and HLA in healthy donors. The CDR3 runs 17 residues. V lost 3 bases to trimming and J lost 1 base; unmatched junction nucleotides: 8. Per germline, CDR1 SGHVS and CDR2 FQNEAQ. TCRdb's copy holds only in-frame clones and misses some; the assay was immunoSEQ multiplex PCR. Found here are some 170,000 clones, 86% of them singletons; the top ten hold less than 3%. What was sequenced was PBMCs. The gene calls are TRBV7-8 and TRBJ2-3; 9 nucleotides agree with TRBD2. The clonotype originates from a man between 18 and 35 years old in good health and CMV-seropositive. The CDR3 DNA is TGTGCCAGCAGCTTGGACCTAGCGGGGATGGGCACAGATACGCAGTATTTT. It encodes CASSLDLAGMGTDTQYF.